This T cell receptor beta chain is drawn from a study of CD4 and CD8 cells across lung adenocarcinoma regions. This clonotype ranks as large (0.1 to 1%). The CDR3 loop spans 11 amino acids. With 2 bases removed from V and 7 bases from J, the gap between germline ends came to 5 bases. Germline-derived CDR1 and CDR2 are MNHNS and SASEGT. MiXCR, run by TCRdb on the PCR reads, gives a single entry per CDR3 protein. The table shows about 4,400 distinct CDR3 sequences, with just over 45% occurring only once. This receptor was obtained from a female donor with lung adenocarcinoma. The CD4 and CD8 labels of this study may be unreliable. This rearrangement joins TRBV6-1 to TRBJ2-5; D unresolved. The sequenced sample was CD4+ T cells from the margin of a lung tumor. CDR3 residues: CASSEQVTQYF. The CDR3 coding sequence is TGTGCCAGCAGTGAACAGGTGACCCAGTACTTC.